The 27 T cell receptor beta chains listed next were all sequenced from one sample in a study of shared clonotypes between healthy human individuals. Some clones are missing from TCRdb's copy, which holds only in-frame ones; the method was immunoSEQ multiplex PCR. Altogether 550,000 to 750,000 clones are present, roughly 94% being singletons, with the ten largest covering about 24%. Selected positively for CCR7 and CD45RO-negative, naive CD8 cells excluded terminally differentiated effector memory CD45RA+ cells. The source material was naive CD8+ T cells sorted from blood. The receptors come from a man under 40 in good health.

J is TRBJ2-2 and V is TRBV27; D is undetermined. Trimming cost V 6 bases and J 1 base, with 12 bases left between them. The CDR3 covers 15 residues. Germline CDR1 and CDR2: MNHEY and SMNVEV (reference sequence). The CDR3, as DNA: TGTGCCAGCAGGGGTTGGGATAAGAACACCGGGGAGCTGTTTTTT. Translation gives CASRGWDKNTGELFF.

The chain joins TRBV6-1 to TRBJ2-5, with 8 bases identical to TRBD2. The junction had 9 bases not matched to a gene; V was cut back by 2 bases and J by 4 bases. The CDR3 loop spans 16 amino acids. Germline values: CDR1 MNHNS, CDR2 SASEGT. The DNA for the CDR3 is TGTGCCAGCAGTGAAACCAGCGGGAGCGTCGGAGAGACCCAGTACTTC. Amino acids: CASSETSGSVGETQYF.

As for this clone: This sample also contains other DNA sequences that code for the same CDR3. The V gene is TRBV5-1, the J gene TRBJ2-5; TRBD2 agrees at 12 bases. This CDR3 is built from 15 residues. Unmatched junction bases numbered 0, after V lost 0 bases and J lost 3 bases. Germline CDR1 is SGHRS and CDR2 is YFSETQ. This chain's CDR3 is CASSLGLAGEETQYF. The DNA of the CDR3 is TGCGCCAGCAGCTTGGGACTAGCGGGAGAAGAGACCCAGTACTTC. Full variable domain (missing parts from reference TRBV5-1 and TRBJ2-5): KAGVTQTPRYLIKTRGQQVTLSCSPISGHRSVSWYQQTPGQGLQFLFEYFSETQRNKGNFPGRFSGRQFSNSRSEMNVSTLELGDSALYLCASSLGLAGEETQYFGPGTRLLVL.

V gene TRBV19 combines with J gene TRBJ2-7; 9 nucleotides agree with TRBD1. CDR1 is LNHDA, CDR2 SQIVND, per germline (reference sequence). With V trimmed by 5 bases and J by 4 bases, 12 bases remained unmatched. The CDR3 is 16 amino acids. CDR3 residues: CASSQPRGQGRYEQYF. The CDR3 DNA is TGTGCCAGTAGTCAACCACGGGGACAGGGTCGGTACGAGCAGTACTTC.

V usage is TRBV7-9 and J usage is TRBJ2-7; D possibly corresponds to TRBD1 (6 bases). This CDR3 has 13 amino acids. Germline V lookup: CDR1 SEHNR, CDR2 FQNEAQ (reference sequence). V lost 8 bases and J lost 5, with 16 bases in between. The CDR3 protein is CASGTSNPHEQYF. The CDR3 DNA is TGTGCCAGCGGGACATCTAACCCCCACGAGCAGTACTTC.

The V call is TRBV7-9, the J call TRBJ2-1; TRBD1 matches 11 bases. CDR3 length: 15 residues. Germline CDR1 is SEHNR and CDR2 is FQNEAQ (reference sequence). The junction had 4 bases not matched to a gene; V was cut back by 5 bases and J by 4 bases. The CDR3 region is CASSHRDRGYNEQFF. The DNA of the CDR3 is TGTGCCAGCAGCCACCGGGACAGGGGGTACAATGAGCAGTTCTTC.

V is TRBV7-9 and J is TRBJ2-1, with TRBD2 identical over 15 bases. Germline assignment: CDR1 SEHNR and CDR2 FQNEAQ (reference sequence). V trimming: 5 bases; J trimming: 9 bases; junction bases outside the gene matches: 8. CDR3 size: 16 residues. CDR3 in DNA: TGTGCCAGCAGCCCCACCGGACTAGCGGGGGGGGGTGAGCAGTTCTTC. Translating gives CASSPTGLAGGGEQFF.

The chain links TRBV5-6 to TRBJ2-3; D remains ambiguous. Per the germline V gene, CDR1 is SGHDT and CDR2 is YYEEEE. This CDR3 comprises 12 residues. V lost 2 bases and J 6 bases, leaving 7 bases between the germline ends. For the CDR3, the DNA is TGTGCCAGCAGCTTCGTCGAGGATACGCAGTATTTT. This translates into CASSFVEDTQYF.

This clone was detected only once. The CDR3 DNA follows: TGTGCCAGCAGCTTGGGACCCTATAGGAACACTGAAGCTTTCTTT. Translation gives CASSLGPYRNTEAFF. V is TRBV5-5 and J is TRBJ1-1; the D is unclear. Trimming shortened V by 0 bases and J by 1 base, and 10 bases separated the two germline ends. CDR1 is SGHKS, CDR2 YYEKEE, per germline (reference sequence). The CDR3 length is 15 residues.

The chain combines TRBV7-2 with TRBJ1-2; TRBD1 might be the D (5 bases). V lost 1 base, J lost 2 bases, and 23 bases lay in between. CDR3 length: 19 amino acids. Per the germline V gene, CDR1 is SGHTA and CDR2 is FQGNSA. CDR3 in amino acids: CASSLDARDYRDLNYGYTF. CDR3 nucleotide sequence: TGTGCCAGCAGCTTAGATGCCCGTGATTATCGGGACTTAAACTATGGCTACACCTTC.

The chain has TRBV27 and TRBJ2-2; D might be TRBD1 or TRBD2, each matching 5 bases. Trimming removed 5 bases from V and 6 bases from J, with 22 bases in between. The CDR3 extends over 17 amino acids. CDR1 is MNHEY, CDR2 SMNVEV, per germline (reference sequence). CDR3 sequence reads: CASSITQGPRGAGELFF. The CDR3 coding sequence is TGTGCCAGCAGTATTACCCAAGGACCGAGGGGCGCCGGGGAGCTGTTTTTT.

Points on this clone: This CDR3 is also generated by other DNA sequences in the sample. This chain connects TRBV7-9 to TRBJ2-1; TRBD2 agrees at 7 bases. The ends lost 3 bases at V and 8 bases at J; junction bases unmatched: 1. This CDR3 contains 12 residues. CDR1 and CDR2 (germline): SEHNR, FQNEAQ (reference sequence). In DNA form, the CDR3 reads TGTGCCAGCAGCTTTGGGGGGGATGAGCAGTTCTTC. Encoded protein: CASSFGGDEQFF.

This rearrangement joins TRBV9 to TRBJ2-1; 8 positions agree with TRBD2. The CDR3 runs 16 residues. The germline CDR1 and CDR2 sequences are SGDLS and YYNGEE. The V and J ends lost 5 bases and 8 bases, in that order; junction bases with no gene match: 15. DNA for the CDR3: TGTGCCAGCAGTGACGCGAAGGCGGGAGGAGACGATGAGCAGTTCTTC. Its translation: CASSDAKAGGDDEQFF.

This chain uses TRBV30 with TRBJ2-1; 9 bases fit TRBD2. CDR1 is GTSNPN, CDR2 SVGIG, per germline (reference sequence). The CDR3 runs to 17 residues. Losses at the gene ends were 0 bases for V and 6 bases for J; bases not matched to a gene: 12. In DNA form, the CDR3 reads TGTGCCTGGAGTGTATTTAGCGGGAGCCTCGGGCTCAATGAGCAGTTCTTC. Protein product: CAWSVFSGSLGLNEQFF.

This chain connects TRBV7-9 to TRBJ2-1, with 7 bases aligning to TRBD2. J was trimmed by 1 base and V by 8 bases; bases with no gene match: 11. CDR1 and CDR2 (germline): SEHNR, FQNEAQ (reference sequence). The CDR3 has 16 amino acids. The CDR3 bases are TGTGCCAGCGGTGACGAAGGGCGGGGGTCCTACAATGAGCAGTTCTTC. It encodes CASGDEGRGSYNEQFF.

J is TRBJ2-7 and V is TRBV28, with TRBD1 as a possible D gene (6 bases). The V gene's germline CDR1 is MDHEN and CDR2 SYDVKM. This CDR3 comprises 14 residues. Trimming stripped 8 bases from V and 3 bases from J, with 17 bases between. DNA of the CDR3: TGTGCCAGCGACAATGGGGGCGGGCTCTACGAGCAGTACTTC. Its protein is CASDNGGGLYEQYF.

V and J are TRBV11-3 and TRBJ2-1; 9 bases are shared with TRBD2. V shed 5 bases, J shed 5 bases, and the junction held 10 bases outside the gene matches. The germline V gene has CDR1 SGHNT and CDR2 YENEEA. The CDR3 is 16 amino acids. Here the CDR3 reads CASSQLAGGPDNEQFF. The CDR3 DNA follows: TGTGCCAGCAGCCAGTTGGCGGGAGGGCCCGACAATGAGCAGTTCTTC.

The rearrangement links TRBV7-8 to TRBJ1-3, with D possibly being TRBD1 (5 bases). The CDR3 is 16 amino acids. The ends were cut back, 5 bases at V and 0 bases at J, with 14 bases in the middle. Looked up from germline, CDR1 is SGHVS and CDR2 is FQNEAQ. This CDR3 is CASSLWGESSGNTIYF. CDR3 sequence (DNA): TGTGCCAGCAGCCTGTGGGGGGAAAGCTCTGGAAACACCATATATTTT. The whole variable domain, filled in from reference TRBV7-8 and TRBJ1-3, reads GAGVSQSPRYKVAKRGQDVALRCDPISGHVSLFWYQQALGQGPEFLTYFQNEAQLDKSGLPSDRFFAERPEGSVSTLKIQRTQQEDSAVYLCASSLWGESSGNTIYFGEGSWLTVV.

The V gene is TRBV1, the J gene TRBJ2-7. TRBV1 is termed a pseudogene. This CDR3 is 20 amino acids long. CDR3 sequence reads: CTSSPQVTGHGNRAIYEQYF. The CDR3 region has the DNA TGCACCAGCAGCCCTCAGGTGACGGGGCATGGGAACCGGGCTATTTACGAGCAGTACTTC.

The gene calls are TRBV6-1 and TRBJ2-1; D gene uncertain. This CDR3 comprises 11 residues. CDR1 is MNHNS, CDR2 SASEGT, per germline. V lost 2 bases and J 6 bases, leaving 2 bases between the germline ends. The CDR3 DNA sequence: TGTGCCAGCAGTGAAACCAATGAGCAGTTCTTC. Encoded protein: CASSETNEQFF.

This chain connects TRBV11-3 to TRBJ1-2; 7 positions match TRBD1. The CDR3 has 15 amino acids. CDR1 and CDR2 from the germline V gene are SGHNT and YENEEA. J was trimmed by 2 bases and V by 7 bases; bases with no gene match: 10. The CDR3 DNA reads TGTGCCAGCACCCCGGAGGGGACAGCGAACTATGGCTACACCTTC. Translating gives CASTPEGTANYGYTF.

V is TRBV6-5 and J is TRBJ1-5; the D gene is possibly TRBD1 (6 bases). The CDR3 covers 14 residues. Germline assignment: CDR1 MNHEY and CDR2 SVGAGI. The ends were cut back, 4 bases at V and 7 bases at J, with 14 bases in the middle. The CDR3: CASSFSGVGQPQHF. CDR3 in DNA: TGTGCCAGCAGTTTCTCAGGGGTAGGACAGCCCCAGCATTTT.

This chain connects TRBV19 to TRBJ2-5, with D maybe TRBD2 (5 bases). This CDR3 contains 13 residues. The V gene lost 5 bases and the J gene lost 0 bases, with 7 bases spanning the gap. Germline assignment: CDR1 LNHDA and CDR2 SQIVND (reference sequence). The CDR3 spells CASSDGNQETQYF. The CDR3 DNA sequence: TGTGCCAGTAGTGACGGGAACCAAGAGACCCAGTACTTC. Looking up the rest from reference TRBV19 and TRBJ2-5 gives the full variable domain: DGGITQSPKYLFRKEGQNVTLSCEQNLNHDAMYWYRQDPGQGLRLIYYSQIVNDFQKGDIAEGYSVSREKKESFPLTVTSAQKNPTAFYLCASSDGNQETQYFGPGTRLLVL.

The chain combines TRBV11-2 with TRBJ2-7, with a weak D call TRBD1 (6 bases). The CDR3 loop spans 13 amino acids. Germline assignment: CDR1 SGHAT and CDR2 FQNNGV. V lost 5 bases and J 4 bases, leaving 12 bases between the germline ends. The chain's CDR3 is CASSTRTEYEQYF. The CDR3 nucleotides are TGTGCCAGCAGCACCAGGACAGAGTACGAGCAGTACTTC.

V is TRBV27 and J is TRBJ2-7, with 8 positions matching TRBD1. The V gene end was trimmed by 0 bases and the J gene end by 3 bases; junction bases not matched to a gene: 4. CDR1 and CDR2 (germline): MNHEY, SMNVEV (reference sequence). CDR3 length: 15 residues. CDR3 nucleotides: TGTGCCAGCAGTTTATCTCAACAGGGGGGCTACGAGCAGTACTTC. Its protein product is CASSLSQQGGYEQYF.

The chain couples TRBV7-6 to TRBJ2-7, with TRBD2 identical over 7 bases. Trimming removed 1 base from V and 2 bases from J; junction bases left unmatched: 2. Germline-derived CDR1 and CDR2 are SGHVS and FNYEAQ. The CDR3 contains 14 residues. CDR3 nucleotide sequence: TGTGCCAGCAGCTTAGGCGGGAGCACCTACGAGCAGTACTTC. Translating it yields CASSLGGSTYEQYF.

The V gene is TRBV7-2, the J gene TRBJ2-3; D not certain. CDR1 and CDR2 from the germline V gene are SGHTA and FQGNSA. This CDR3 contains 14 residues. Trimming shortened V by 2 bases and J by 1 base, and 7 bases separated the two germline ends. CDR3 sequence (DNA): TGTGCCAGCAGCTTACAAAGCGGCACAGATACGCAGTATTTT. It codes for CASSLQSGTDTQYF.